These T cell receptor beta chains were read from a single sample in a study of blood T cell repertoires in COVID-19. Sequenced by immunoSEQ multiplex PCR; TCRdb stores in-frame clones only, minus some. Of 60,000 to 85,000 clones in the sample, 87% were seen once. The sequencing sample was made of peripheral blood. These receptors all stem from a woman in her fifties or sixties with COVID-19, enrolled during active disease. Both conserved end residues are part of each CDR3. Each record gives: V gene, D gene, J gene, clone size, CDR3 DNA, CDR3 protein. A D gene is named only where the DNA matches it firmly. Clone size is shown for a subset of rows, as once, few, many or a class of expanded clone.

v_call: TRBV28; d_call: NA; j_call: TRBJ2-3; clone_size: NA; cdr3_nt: TGTGCCAGCAGTTTTTCCACTAGGAGGGGCCCTCAGTATTTT; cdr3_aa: CASSFSTRRGPQYF
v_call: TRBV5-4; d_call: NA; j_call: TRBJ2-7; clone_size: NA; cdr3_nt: TGTGCCAGCAGCCTGTCCGGCTACGAGCAGTACTTC; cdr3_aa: CASSLSGYEQYF
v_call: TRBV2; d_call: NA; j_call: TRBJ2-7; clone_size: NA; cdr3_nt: TGTGCCAGCAAGAGTGGGCGTCTGGAGCAGTACTTC; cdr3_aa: CASKSGRLEQYF
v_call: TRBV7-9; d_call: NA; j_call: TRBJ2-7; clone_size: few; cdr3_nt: TGTGCCAGCAGCTTAGCTCTAGGGCAGGGAAGTTACGAGCAGTACTTC; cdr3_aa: CASSLALGQGSYEQYF
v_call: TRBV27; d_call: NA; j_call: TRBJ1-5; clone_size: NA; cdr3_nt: TGTGCCAGCAGTTCCCCCAATAGCAATCAGCCCCAGCATTTT; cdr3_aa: CASSSPNSNQPQHF
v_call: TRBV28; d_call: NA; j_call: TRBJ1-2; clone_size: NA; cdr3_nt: TGTGCCACCGGGGAAACCGGGACAAGCTACACCTTC; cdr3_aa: CATGETGTSYTF
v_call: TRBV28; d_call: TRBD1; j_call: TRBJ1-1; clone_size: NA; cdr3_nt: TGTGCCAGCAGTTCCCAAAACAGGGGGACTTTCTTT; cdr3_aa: CASSSQNRGTFF
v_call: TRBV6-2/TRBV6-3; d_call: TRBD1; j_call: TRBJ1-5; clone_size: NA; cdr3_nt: TGTGCCAGCAGTTATTCCGGGACAGGGATCAATCAGCCCCAGCATTTT; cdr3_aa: CASSYSGTGINQPQHF
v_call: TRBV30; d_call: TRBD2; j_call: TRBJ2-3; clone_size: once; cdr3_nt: TGTGCCTGGAGTGCCGGGCTAGCGGAGATCACAGATACGCAGTATTTT; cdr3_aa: CAWSAGLAEITDTQYF
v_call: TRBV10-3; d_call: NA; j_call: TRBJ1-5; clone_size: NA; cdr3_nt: TGTGCCACTAGCCCGAGGGCGAATCAGCCCCAGCATTTT; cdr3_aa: CATSPRANQPQHF
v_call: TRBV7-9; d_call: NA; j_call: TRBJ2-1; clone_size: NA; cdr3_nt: TGTGCCAGCAGCCCGGGACTCTATTCCTACAATGAGCAGTTCTTC; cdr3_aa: CASSPGLYSYNEQFF
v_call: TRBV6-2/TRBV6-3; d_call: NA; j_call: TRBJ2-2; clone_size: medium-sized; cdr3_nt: TGTGCCAGCAGCCTTAGGACTTCACTCCGAGCTTCCGGGGAGCTGTTTTTT; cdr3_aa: CASSLRTSLRASGELFF
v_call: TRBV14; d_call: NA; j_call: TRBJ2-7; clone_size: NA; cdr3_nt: TGTGCCAGCAGCCAAGATAGGAGACTTTCCTTCTACGAGCAGTACTTC; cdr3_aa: CASSQDRRLSFYEQYF
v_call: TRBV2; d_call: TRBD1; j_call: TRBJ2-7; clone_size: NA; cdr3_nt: TGTGCCACCCGGGACAGGGTAAGGTACGAGCAGTACTTC; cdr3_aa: CATRDRVRYEQYF
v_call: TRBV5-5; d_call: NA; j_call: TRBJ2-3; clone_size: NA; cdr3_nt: TGTGCCAGCAGCTCCTACCCCGGACTTCAGGATACGCAGTATTTT; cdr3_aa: CASSSYPGLQDTQYF
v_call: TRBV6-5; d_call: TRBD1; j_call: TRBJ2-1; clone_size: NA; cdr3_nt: TGTGCCAGCAGTCGACAGGGGGGGGAGCAGTTCTTC; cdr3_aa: CASSRQGGEQFF
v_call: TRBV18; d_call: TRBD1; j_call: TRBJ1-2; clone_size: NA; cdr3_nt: TGTGCCAGCTCCCTTTCGGGACAGGGGGCGGACTATGGCTACACCTTC; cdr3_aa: CASSLSGQGADYGYTF
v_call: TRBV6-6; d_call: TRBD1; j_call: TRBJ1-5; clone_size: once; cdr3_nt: TGTGCCAGCAGACCTGACAGGGAACAGCAGCCCCAGCATTTT; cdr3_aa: CASRPDREQQPQHF
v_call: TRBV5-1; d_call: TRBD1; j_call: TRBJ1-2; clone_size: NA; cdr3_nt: TGCGCCAGCAGCGCCTACCTCGGGGGACAGGAACCTAGAAACTATGGCTACACCTTC; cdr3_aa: CASSAYLGGQEPRNYGYTF
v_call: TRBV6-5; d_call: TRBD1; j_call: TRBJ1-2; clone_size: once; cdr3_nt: TGTGCCAGCAGTTACTCGACAGGGGGTGGCGGCTACACCTTC; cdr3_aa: CASSYSTGGGGYTF
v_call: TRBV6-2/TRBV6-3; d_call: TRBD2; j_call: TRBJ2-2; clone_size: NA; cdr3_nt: TGTGCCAGCAGCTCGGCGCGGGAGCGGCGCGGGGAGCTGTTTTTT; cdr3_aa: CASSSARERRGELFF
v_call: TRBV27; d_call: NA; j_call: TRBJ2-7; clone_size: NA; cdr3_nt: TGTGCCAGCAGGGGGCCGACCTACGAGCAGTACTTC; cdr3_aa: CASRGPTYEQYF
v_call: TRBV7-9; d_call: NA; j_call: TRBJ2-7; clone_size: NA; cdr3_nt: TGTGCCAGCAGCTCGCAGGGTTACGAGCAGTACTTC; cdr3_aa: CASSSQGYEQYF
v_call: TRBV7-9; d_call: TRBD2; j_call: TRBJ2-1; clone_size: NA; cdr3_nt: TGTGCCAGCAGCCTCGAGGCGGGAGAAAGGCAGTTCTTC; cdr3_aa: CASSLEAGERQFF
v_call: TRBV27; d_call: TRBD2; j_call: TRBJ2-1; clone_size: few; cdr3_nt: TGTGCCAGCAGAAAGCGGGAGGGCCGCCAGTTCTTC; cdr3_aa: CASRKREGRQFF
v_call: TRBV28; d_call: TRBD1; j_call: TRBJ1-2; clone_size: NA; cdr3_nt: TGTGCCAGCAGTTTTTCGACAGGGGTAGGTGGCTACACCTTC; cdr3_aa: CASSFSTGVGGYTF
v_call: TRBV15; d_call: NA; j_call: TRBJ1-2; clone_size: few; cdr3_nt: TGTGCCACCAGCAGAGATAGGGGCAGGGCGGATGGCTACACCTTC; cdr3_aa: CATSRDRGRADGYTF
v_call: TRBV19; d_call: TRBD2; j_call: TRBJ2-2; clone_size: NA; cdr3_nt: TGTGCCAGTAGCCAGTATGGAACTAGCGGGAGGAACACCGGGGAGCTGTTTTTT; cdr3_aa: CASSQYGTSGRNTGELFF
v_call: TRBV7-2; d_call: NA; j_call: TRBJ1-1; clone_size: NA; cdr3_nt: TGTGCCAGCAGCTCCCAAGGGAGAACTGAAGCTTTCTTT; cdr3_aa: CASSSQGRTEAFF
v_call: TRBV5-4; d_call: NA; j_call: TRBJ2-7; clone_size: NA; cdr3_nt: TGTGCCAGCAGCTTTCGAGGTTCCTACGAGCAGTACTTC; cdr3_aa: CASSFRGSYEQYF
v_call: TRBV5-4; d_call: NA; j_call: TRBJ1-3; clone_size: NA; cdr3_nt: TGTGCCAGCACCGTCGGGGGAGGGCTCGGCTCTGGAAACACCATATATTTT; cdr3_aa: CASTVGGGLGSGNTIYF
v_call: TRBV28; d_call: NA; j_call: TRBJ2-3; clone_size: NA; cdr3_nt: TGTGCCAGCAGTGGCAGGAGGGACCTCACAGATACGCAGTATTTT; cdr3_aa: CASSGRRDLTDTQYF
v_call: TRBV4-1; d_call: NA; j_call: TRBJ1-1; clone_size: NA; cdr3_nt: TGCGCCAGCAGCCAAGATCGTGGAGGTATGAACACTGAAGCTTTCTTT; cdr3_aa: CASSQDRGGMNTEAFF
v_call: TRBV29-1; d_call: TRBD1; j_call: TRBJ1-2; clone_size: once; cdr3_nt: TGCAGCGTTGAAGACCGGGACAGGGACTATGGCTACACCTTC; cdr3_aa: CSVEDRDRDYGYTF
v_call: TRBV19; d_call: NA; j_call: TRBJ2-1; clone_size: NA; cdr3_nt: TGTGCCAGTAGTACCAGATCAATCAATGAGCAGTTCTTC; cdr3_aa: CASSTRSINEQFF